One sample yielded the 9 T cell receptor beta chains listed below, sequenced in a study of blood T cell repertoires in COVID-19. Some clones are missing from TCRdb's copy, which holds only in-frame ones; the method was immunoSEQ multiplex PCR. Here the sample spans 75,000 to 95,000 clones, about 88% being singletons. The material sequenced was peripheral blood. The receptors stem from a woman of 80 years or more with acute or convalescent COVID-19.

The genes are TRBV2 and TRBJ1-1; D unresolved. Germline CDR1 and CDR2: SNHLY and FYNNEI. This CDR3 is built from 14 residues. Trimming removed 0 bases from V and 10 bases from J, with 15 bases in between. The CDR3 region has the DNA TGTGCCAGCAGTGAAGCGCTTCTTCGGTCTGCAGCTTTCTTT. This gives the protein CASSEALLRSAAFF.

The V gene is TRBV10-3, the J gene TRBJ1-3, with D possibly matching TRBD1 (5 bases). Germline-derived CDR1 and CDR2 are ENHRY and SYGVKD. Trimming took 10 bases from V and 3 from J, leaving 16 bases between them. This CDR3 comprises 14 residues. The CDR3 protein is CATNGQGVGNTIYF. The CDR3, as DNA: TGTGCCACCAACGGTCAGGGTGTTGGAAACACCATATATTTT.

The CDR3 DNA reads TGTGCCAGCAGTCGGACACGAAATAATTCACCCCTCCACTTT. This encodes CASSRTRNNSPLHF. The chain links TRBV6-2 or TRBV6-3 to TRBJ1-6, with a weak D call TRBD1 (5 bases). Germline values: CDR1 MNHEY, CDR2 SVGEGT. The V end was cut by 5 bases, the J end by 5 bases, with 10 bases between. The CDR3 is 14 amino acids.

The chain has TRBV6-2 or TRBV6-3 and TRBJ1-1; weak D call: TRBD1 (5 bases). Per the germline V gene, CDR1 is MNHEY and CDR2 is SVGEGT. V gave up 4 bases and J gave up 8 bases, with 20 bases separating them. The CDR3 is 15 amino acids. The CDR3 nucleotides are TGTGCCAGCAGTTTTTTCCCACGTGGGGCGACCGAAGCTTTCTTT. Translation: CASSFFPRGATEAFF.

This clone was counted a single time. The J gene is TRBJ1-2, the V gene TRBV7-9; D not certain. Deletions cut 5 bases from V and 8 bases from J, with 30 bases between. The germline V gene encodes CDR1 SEHNR and CDR2 FQNEAQ (reference sequence). CDR3 length: 18 residues. CDR3 coding DNA: TGTGCCAGCAGCAAACCTTACGGGAGTGGACTATCAAAGGAGGGCTACACCTTC. Its translation is CASSKPYGSGLSKEGYTF.

The CDR3 region has the DNA TGTGCCAGCAGTGGAGGGCGAGTAGCACAGTACTTC. Protein product: CASSGGRVAQYF. The chain couples TRBV28 to TRBJ2-7; TRBD2 might be the D (6 bases). This CDR3 is built from 12 residues. CDR1 and CDR2 (germline): MDHEN, SYDVKM. V lost 5 bases and J 10 bases, leaving 15 bases between the germline ends.

V gene TRBV6-2 or TRBV6-3 combines with J gene TRBJ2-6, with TRBD1 matching 10 bases. CDR3 size: 18 residues. With V trimmed by 0 bases and J by 2 bases, 4 bases remained unmatched. Germline values: CDR1 MNHEY, CDR2 SVGEGT. In DNA form, the CDR3 reads TGTGCCAGCAGTTACTCGGAGGGACAGGGGACTGGGGCCAACGTCCTGACTTTC. Its protein product is CASSYSEGQGTGANVLTF.

This clone was seen more than once but under ten times. The CDR3 nucleotides read TGTGCCAGCAGCCCCCCTGGGGGGAATAACCAGCCCCAGCATTTT. Encoded protein: CASSPPGGNNQPQHF. V gene TRBV6-6 combines with J gene TRBJ1-5, with a possible D match to TRBD1 (5 bases). The CDR3 covers 15 residues. V gave up 6 bases and J gave up 7 bases, with 19 bases separating them. Germline CDR1 MNHNY, CDR2 SVGAGI (reference sequence).

The gene calls are TRBV5-6 and TRBJ2-7, with a tentative D call TRBD2 (5 bases). Per germline, CDR1 SGHDT and CDR2 YYEEEE. V shed 0 bases and J shed 10 bases, with 11 bases lying between them. The CDR3 consists of 12 residues. The CDR3 DNA reads TGTGCCAGCAGCTTGGTGTCAGACTACCAGTACTTC. It translates to CASSLVSDYQYF.